This T cell receptor beta chain is drawn from a study of molecular identifiers for immune sequencing clone quantification. Study in general: Four of five splits of RNA from roughly 20,000 or 100,000 naive CD8 cells were sequenced in replicates.

V was trimmed by 5 bases and J by 1 base, leaving 16 bases between them. The CDR3 consists of 16 residues. The germline gives CDR1 MDHEN, CDR2 SYDVKM. This clonotype occurred many times. Its specificity is not known. Study-level results: Clonotypes topping 20 RNA copies carried over 98% of effector molecules but under 1% of naive ones.

The CD8+CD4-CCR7+CD45RA+ phenotype defined the sorted naive CD8 T cells. As previously described, bulk TCR libraries were made using listed TCR primers. TCRdb analysed the PCR reads with MiXCR anew, one entry per CDR3 protein. This sample yields about 640,000 distinct CDR3 sequences, of which 15% to 20% are seen a single time; around 0.86% belongs to the top ten. The sequencing sample was made of naive CD8+ T cells from blood, with Jurkat cell RNA spiked in. Indicated subset: FACS-sorted CD8+CD4-CCR7+CD45RA+ naive T cells. V is TRBV28 and J is TRBJ2-3, with a weak D call TRBD1 (5 bases). The sequence derives from a human donor in good health. Some libraries in this study had Jurkat cell RNA spiked in. CDR3 nucleotide sequence: TGTGCCAGCAGTCCTCCTCCAGGGCCGGGCACAGATACGCAGTATTTT. Translation gives CASSPPPGPGTDTQYF. Full variable domain (remainder filled in from reference TRBV28 and TRBJ2-3): DVKVTQSSRYLVKRTGEKVFLECVQDMDHENMFWYRQDPGLGLRLIYFSYDVKMKEKGDIPEGYSVSREKKERFSLILESASTNQTSMYLCASSPPPGPGTDTQYFGPGTRLTVL.